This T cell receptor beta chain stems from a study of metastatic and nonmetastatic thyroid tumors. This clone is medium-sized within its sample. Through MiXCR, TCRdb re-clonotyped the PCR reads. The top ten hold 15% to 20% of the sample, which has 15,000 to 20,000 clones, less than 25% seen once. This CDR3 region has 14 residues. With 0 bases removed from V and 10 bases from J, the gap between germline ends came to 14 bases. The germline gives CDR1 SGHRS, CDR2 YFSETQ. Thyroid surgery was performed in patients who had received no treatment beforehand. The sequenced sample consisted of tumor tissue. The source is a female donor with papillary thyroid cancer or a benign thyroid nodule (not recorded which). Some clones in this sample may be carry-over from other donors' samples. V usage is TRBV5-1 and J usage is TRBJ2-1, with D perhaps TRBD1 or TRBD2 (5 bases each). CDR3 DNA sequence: TGCGCCAGCAGCTTGGACTGGGGGTCCAACGAGCAGTTCTTC. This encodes CASSLDWGSNEQFF.